This T cell receptor (beta chain) was identified in a study of T cells in Graves' hyperthyroidism and ophthalmopathy. Whole-study results and caveats: From stable hyperthyroidism, ophthalmopathy was set apart by a 13 V-J model.

A note on this clonotype: Its antigen is not known.

CDR3 size: 15 residues. Trimming pared 0 bases from V and 0 bases from J, leaving 5 bases between. Per the germline V gene, CDR1 is KGHSH and CDR2 is LQKENI. Template material for amplifying TCR beta CDR3 regions consisted of RNA transcripts. Using the HTBI primer set, a first-round RT-PCR was run on the TCR CDR3. MiXCR was run by TCRdb on the multiplex PCR reads, yielding one entry per CDR3 protein. The repertoire has around 97,000 distinct CDR3 sequences, roughly 44% of them found once; the top ten carry approximately 27%. The authors obtained PBMCs from over 8.5 ml of fresh peripheral blood. The sample taken for sequencing was blood. The receptor was isolated from a man aged 40-55 years with Graves' hyperthyroidism. V gene TRBV18 combines with J gene TRBJ1-4, with no clear D. As DNA, the CDR3 is TGTGCCAGCTCACCACCGGGGTCAACTAATGAAAAACTGTTTTTT. Protein sequence: CASSPPGSTNEKLFF.